These 23 T cell receptor beta chains originate from one sample sequenced in a study of shared clonotypes between healthy human individuals. Using immunoSEQ multiplex PCR, the repertoire was profiled, and TCRdb retains in-frame clones only, with some absent. The sample carries around 2.5 million clones, more than 85% recorded once. The sample was naive CD4+ T cells from PBMCs. As for subset: CD45RA+ positively selected. Receptor source: a man aged 18 to 30 in good health. Some clones in this sample may be carry-over from other donors' samples.

This chain uses TRBV4-3 with TRBJ1-2; 10 bases match TRBD1. Unmatched junction bases numbered 7, after V lost 0 bases and J lost 6 bases. The CDR3 is 16 residues long. The germline V gene encodes CDR1 LGHNA and CDR2 YSLEER. The DNA of the CDR3 is TGCGCCAGCAGCCAAGATTGGGACAGGGGAGGGCATGGCTACACCTTC. Translating gives CASSQDWDRGGHGYTF.

The gene calls are TRBV9 and TRBJ2-5; D may correspond to TRBD1 or TRBD2 (6 bases each). Trimming took 4 bases from V and 5 from J, leaving 21 bases between them. Germline values: CDR1 SGDLS, CDR2 YYNGEE. This CDR3 has 16 residues. CDR3 in amino acids: CASSPGARSGVETQYF. CDR3 in DNA: TGTGCCAGCAGCCCGGGGGCCCGCTCCGGAGTGGAGACCCAGTACTTC.

This chain joins TRBV9 and TRBJ2-7, with TRBD1 matching 7 bases. The CDR3 runs to 12 residues. The ends lost 4 bases at V and 6 bases at J; junction bases unmatched: 4. From germline, CDR1 is SGDLS and CDR2 YYNGEE. The chain's CDR3 is CASSLSGGEQYF. The DNA of the CDR3 is TGTGCCAGCAGCCTATCAGGGGGCGAGCAGTACTTC.

This chain joins TRBV25-1 and TRBJ2-3; D may be TRBD1 (6 bases). V shed 3 bases and J shed 2 bases, with 9 bases lying between them. The CDR3 is 14 residues long. Germline CDR1 and CDR2: MGHDK and SYGVNS. CDR3 loop: CASSDQGLTDTQYF. The CDR3 coding sequence is TGTGCCAGCAGTGATCAGGGGCTCACAGATACGCAGTATTTT. Filled out from reference TRBV25-1 and TRBJ2-3, the complete variable domain reads EADIYQTPRYLVIGTGKKITLECSQTMGHDKMYWYQQDPGMELHLIHYSYGVNSTEKGDLSSESTVSRIRTEHFPLTLESARPSHTSQYLCASSDQGLTDTQYFGPGTRLTVL.

Points on this clone: Other DNA sequences in the sample encode the same CDR3. The J gene is TRBJ2-3, the V gene TRBV9; unclear D gene. CDR1 and CDR2 from the germline V gene are SGDLS and YYNGEE. The length of the CDR3 is 12 residues. Trimming stripped 4 bases from V and 1 base from J, with 4 bases between. The CDR3 here is CASSPGTDTQYF. DNA for the CDR3: TGTGCCAGCAGCCCCGGCACAGATACGCAGTATTTT.

V and J are TRBV7-3 and TRBJ2-2; 8 bases agree with TRBD2. The J segment lost 2 bases and the V segment lost 5 bases, leaving 4 bases of the junction unmatched. CDR1 and CDR2 from the germline V gene are SGHTA and FQGTGA. The CDR3 covers 15 residues. The CDR3 sequence: CASSAGGPNTGELFF. CDR3 nucleotides: TGTGCCAGCAGCGCGGGGGGACCAAACACCGGGGAGCTGTTTTTT.

V usage is TRBV15 and J usage is TRBJ1-4, with D unclear. CDR3 size: 16 residues. Per germline, CDR1 LNHNV and CDR2 YYDKDF (reference sequence). V gave up 0 bases and J gave up 0 bases, with 8 bases separating them. CDR3 in amino acids: CATSREGRATNEKLFF. Here the CDR3 DNA reads TGTGCCACCAGCAGAGAGGGAAGAGCAACTAATGAAAAACTGTTTTTT.

On this clone itself: Other nucleotide sequences in the sample specify the same CDR3. The V and J genes are TRBV6-5 and TRBJ2-7; either TRBD1 or TRBD2 may supply D (5 bases each). Germline CDR1 MNHEY, CDR2 SVGAGI. V lost 6 bases to trimming and J lost 4 bases, with 10 bases between them. The CDR3 loop spans 12 amino acids. CDR3 sequence reads: CASRGTAYEQYF. CDR3 nucleotides: TGTGCCAGCAGAGGGACGGCTTACGAGCAGTACTTC.

CDR3: CASSKTSRSHNEQFF. CDR3 bases: TGCGCCAGCAGCAAGACTAGCCGTTCCCACAATGAGCAGTTCTTC. The chain uses TRBV5-1 and TRBJ2-1; 7 bases are shared with TRBD2. CDR3 size: 15 residues. Germline loops: CDR1 SGHRS, CDR2 YFSETQ. Trimming took 4 bases from V and 5 from J; bases not matched to a gene: 9.

In this sample, this clone turned up once. The chain employs TRBV5-4 and TRBJ2-3; D remains ambiguous. The ends were cut back, 2 bases at V and 2 bases at J, with 9 bases in the middle. This CDR3 is 14 amino acids long. The germline V gene encodes CDR1 SGHNT and CDR2 YYREEE (reference sequence). CDR3 sequence: CASSFQMVTDTQYF. As DNA, the CDR3 is TGTGCCAGCAGCTTCCAGATGGTCACAGATACGCAGTATTTT.

CDR3 region: CASTWNSGNTIYF. The CDR3 DNA is TGTGCCAGCACATGGAACTCTGGAAACACCATATATTTT. J is TRBJ1-3 and V is TRBV2; D is unclear. Trimming removed 7 bases from V and 0 bases from J, with 7 bases in between. The germline gives CDR1 SNHLY, CDR2 FYNNEI. This CDR3 has 13 residues.

This clone appeared once. The chain's CDR3 is CASSYSFGRETQYF. DNA for the CDR3: TGTGCCAGCAGTTACTCGTTTGGGAGGGAGACCCAGTACTTC. The chain joins TRBV2 to TRBJ2-5; possibly TRBD2 for D (6 bases). This CDR3 has 14 amino acids. Between the trimmed V and J ends, which lost 5 bases and 5 bases, there was a span of 15 bases. Per germline, CDR1 SNHLY and CDR2 FYNNEI.

The chain joins TRBV7-2 to TRBJ2-3; D gene uncertain. Germline assignment: CDR1 SGHTA and CDR2 FQGNSA. This CDR3 is 16 amino acids long. The V end lost 2 bases, the J end lost 0 bases, and 12 bases lay between the germline ends. The CDR3 region is CASSLLGIPSTDTQYF. CDR3 bases: TGTGCCAGCAGCTTACTGGGAATCCCGAGCACAGATACGCAGTATTTT.

Points on this clone: The same CDR3 arises from other DNA sequences in this sample as well. The CDR3 region has the DNA TGTGCCAGCAGGGACAATCAGCCCCAGCATTTT. Amino acids: CASRDNQPQHF. The chain joins TRBV6-1 to TRBJ1-5, with D uncertain. V lost 6 bases to trimming and J lost 3 bases, with 3 bases between them. Looked up from germline, CDR1 is MNHNS and CDR2 is SASEGT. The CDR3 covers 11 residues.

The genes are TRBV9 and TRBJ2-7; D possibly corresponds to TRBD2 (5 bases). Trimming stripped 4 bases from V and 5 bases from J, with 16 bases between. This CDR3 is built from 14 residues. From germline, CDR1 is SGDLS and CDR2 YYNGEE. The CDR3 loop reads CASSPFPRGNEQYF. As DNA, the CDR3 is TGTGCCAGCAGCCCCTTCCCTCGGGGAAACGAGCAGTACTTC.

This clone showed up just once. This chain joins TRBV6-6 and TRBJ1-1; possibly TRBD1 for D (6 bases). V lost 4 bases, J lost 1 base, and 16 bases lay in between. The CDR3 is 16 amino acids. CDR1 is MNHNY, CDR2 SVGAGI, per germline (reference sequence). CDR3 sequence: CASSSTLQGGNTEAFF. For the CDR3, the DNA is TGTGCCAGCAGTTCCACTTTACAGGGTGGGAACACTGAAGCTTTCTTT.

The chain uses TRBV5-1 and TRBJ2-1; 16 nucleotides agree with TRBD2. CDR3 length: 17 residues. J lost 5 bases, V lost 4 bases, and 6 bases had no gene match. Germline V lookup: CDR1 SGHRS, CDR2 YFSETQ. DNA for the CDR3: TGCGCCAGCAGCCCGGGACTAGCGGGAGGGCCCCACAATGAGCAGTTCTTC. Encoded protein: CASSPGLAGGPHNEQFF.

This clone was recorded only once. Here the CDR3 DNA reads TGTGCCAGCAGCGCCGACATCCGCAAAACCGGGGAGCTGTTTTTT. Translating gives CASSADIRKTGELFF. The chain combines TRBV9 with TRBJ2-2, with D hard to call. The CDR3 is 15 amino acids. Germline CDR1 is SGDLS and CDR2 is YYNGEE. V lost 3 bases and J 5 bases, leaving 14 bases between the germline ends.

The chain joins TRBV30 to TRBJ1-2; D is ambiguous. Deletions cut 1 base from V and 1 base from J, with 4 bases between. Germline V lookup: CDR1 GTSNPN, CDR2 SVGIG (reference sequence). The CDR3 extends over 12 amino acids. CDR3 DNA sequence: TGTGCCTGGAGTGGCAGTAACTATGGCTACACCTTC. This codes for CAWSGSNYGYTF.

The chain is built from TRBV2 and TRBJ2-7; perhaps D is TRBD1 or TRBD2 (5 bases each). V lost 8 bases and J lost 6, with 11 bases in between. Germline-derived CDR1 and CDR2 are SNHLY and FYNNEI. This CDR3 has 11 amino acids. CDR3 region: CASGASGEQYF. The CDR3 DNA reads as TGTGCCAGCGGGGCCAGCGGCGAGCAGTACTTC.

The chain carries TRBV19 and TRBJ1-1; D unresolved. Germline V gene lookup returns CDR1 LNHDA and CDR2 SQIVND (reference sequence). Trimming shortened V by 3 bases and J by 6 bases, and 14 bases separated the two germline ends. The CDR3 runs to 14 residues. CDR3 nucleotides: TGTGCCAGTAGTATTCGGGGTTACGAGGCTGAAGCTTTCTTT. Translated, it gives CASSIRGYEAEAFF.

As DNA, the CDR3 is TGTGCCAGCAGCTCCCGACAGGGGGGCGGTCAGCCCCAGCATTTT. Amino acids: CASSSRQGGGQPQHF. The genes are TRBV5-6 and TRBJ1-5; TRBD1 agrees at 9 bases. CDR3 length equals 15 residues. Trimming at V came to 3 bases and at J to 6 bases, leaving 7 bases not matched to a gene. Germline V gene sequence: CDR1 SGHDT, CDR2 YYEEEE.

Comment on this clone: In the same sample, other DNA sequences code for this CDR3. In DNA form, the CDR3 reads TGTGCCAGCAGCTTGGGGGGTCAGGGGGCTTACGAGCAGTACTTC. The encoded protein is CASSLGGQGAYEQYF. This chain uses TRBV5-4 with TRBJ2-7; 8 nucleotides line up with TRBD1. Germline values: CDR1 SGHNT, CDR2 YYREEE (reference sequence). This CDR3 has 15 amino acids. V trimming: 0 bases; J trimming: 4 bases; junction bases outside the gene matches: 6.